These 15 T cell receptor beta chains share one sample of origin, sequenced in a study of blood T cells in healthy people across ages. Using a J-beta primer mix together with a sample-barcoded 5' primer, a second PCR was run for about 6 to 11 cycles. TCRdb ran MiXCR on the 5' RACE reads and lists one entry per CDR3 protein. The data contain 730,000 or so distinct CDR3 sequences, roughly two fifths of them singletons. The sequenced sample was blood. The source is a man older than 75 in good health.

The gene calls are TRBV27 and TRBJ2-7; 8 bases agree with TRBD1. Germline values: CDR1 MNHEY, CDR2 SMNVEV (reference sequence). The CDR3 has 19 amino acids. With 1 base clipped from V and 2 bases from J, the junction kept 16 bases outside the gene matches. DNA for the CDR3: TGTGCCAGCAGTTTATTTACCGATCGGGCAGGGGGCTATACCTACGAGCAGTACTTC. Translated: CASSLFTDRAGGYTYEQYF.

Ten or more counts support this clonotype. This rearrangement joins TRBV7-2 to TRBJ2-1; D unclear. This CDR3 spans 11 amino acids. V dropped 3 bases and J dropped 5 bases, with 2 bases sitting between them. Germline CDR1 and CDR2: SGHTA and FQGNSA. This chain's CDR3 is CASSFHNEQFF. For the CDR3, the DNA is TGTGCCAGCAGCTTTCACAATGAGCAGTTCTTC.

The chain couples TRBV4-3 to TRBJ1-6; D call uncertain. Trimming removed 0 bases from V and 8 bases from J, with 17 bases in between. This CDR3 is 17 amino acids long. Germline assignment: CDR1 LGHNA and CDR2 YSLEER. The CDR3 spells CASSQDSSRNTDSPLHF. CDR3 DNA sequence: TGCGCCAGCAGCCAAGATTCCTCGAGAAATACGGATTCACCCCTCCACTTT.

The chain employs TRBV7-2 and TRBJ2-3; maybe TRBD1 (5 bases). There are 14 residues in the CDR3. Germline V gene data show CDR1 as SGHTA and CDR2 as FQGNSA. Trimming took 5 bases from V and 4 from J, leaving 13 bases between them. For the CDR3, the DNA is TGTGCCAGCAGCGTAGAAGTAGGGGCAGATACGCAGTATTTT. It codes for CASSVEVGADTQYF.

The chain links TRBV13 to TRBJ2-5; 8 bases fit TRBD1. Judging by the DNA end, TRBJ2-7 fits better; the J call may be wrong. Germline CDR1 and CDR2: PRHDT and FYEKMQ (reference sequence). CDR3 length equals 15 residues. The CDR3 sequence: CASSLGAGGLREQYF. The CDR3 DNA sequence: TGTGCCAGCAGCTTAGGGGCAGGGGGCCTTCGCGAGCAGTACTTC.

The gene calls are TRBV10-3 and TRBJ1-2; 7 nucleotides align to TRBD1. This CDR3 contains 11 residues. The germline V gene has CDR1 ENHRY and CDR2 SYGVKD. Trimming removed 9 bases from V and 3 bases from J; junction bases left unmatched: 1. The DNA of the CDR3 is TGTGCCATTGGACAGGACTATGGCTACACCTTC. Translated, it gives CAIGQDYGYTF.

This clonotype was seen only a few times. The V call is TRBV7-2, the J call TRBJ2-4; no definite D call. V shed 4 bases and J shed 0 bases, with 10 bases lying between them. The germline V gene encodes CDR1 SGHTA and CDR2 FQGNSA. CDR3 length: 15 residues. In nucleotides, the CDR3 is TGTGCCAGCAGCTCCGATGGGCTAGCCAAAAACATTCAGTACTTC. Amino acids: CASSSDGLAKNIQYF.

This clonotype turned up a few times. This chain uses TRBV6-2 or TRBV6-3 with TRBJ1-2; unclear D gene. Trimming pared 8 bases from V and 3 bases from J, leaving 13 bases between. Germline V CDR1 and CDR2: MNHEY, SVGEGT. The CDR3 is made up of 13 amino acids. The CDR3 region is CASVDGEDYGYTF. DNA for the CDR3: TGTGCCAGCGTGGACGGAGAGGACTATGGCTACACCTTC.

This clonotype was detected once. The gene calls are TRBV7-2 and TRBJ2-1; D may be TRBD1 (5 bases). With 5 bases removed from V and 13 bases from J, the gap between germline ends came to 21 bases. The germline V gene encodes CDR1 SGHTA and CDR2 FQGNSA. The CDR3 has 14 amino acids. CDR3: CASSPWVGQETQFF. As DNA, the CDR3 is TGTGCCAGCAGCCCTTGGGTAGGACAAGAGACCCAGTTCTTC.

This clonotype appeared many times. The rearrangement uses TRBV2 and TRBJ2-5; possible D gene TRBD2, 6 bases. With 4 bases removed from V and 2 bases from J, the gap between germline ends came to 11 bases. The CDR3 totals 14 residues. Germline-derived CDR1 and CDR2 are SNHLY and FYNNEI. CDR3 in amino acids: CASSGNSGQETQYF. The CDR3 DNA follows: TGTGCCAGCAGTGGGAATAGCGGACAAGAGACCCAGTACTTC.

This chain joins TRBV6-2 or TRBV6-3 and TRBJ2-1; no clear D gene. The V end was cut by 10 bases, the J end by 1 base, with 14 bases between. Looked up from germline, CDR1 is MNHEY and CDR2 is SVGEGT. This CDR3 contains 14 residues. CDR3 protein: CATRTGGSYNEQFF. The CDR3 nucleotides read TGTGCCACCCGGACGGGTGGTTCCTACAATGAGCAGTTCTTC.

The chain recombines TRBV18 with TRBJ2-5; tentatively, D is TRBD1 (5 bases). The DNA end is a closer match to TRBJ2-1, so the J assignment may be wrong. Germline V gives CDR1 KGHSH, CDR2 LQKENI. The length of the CDR3 is 14 residues. The CDR3 reads CASSPQGMQETQFF. The CDR3 DNA reads as TGTGCCAGCTCACCACAGGGGATGCAAGAGACCCAGTTCTTC.

This clonotype was seen repeatedly, ten times or more. The chain recombines TRBV6-5 with TRBJ2-3; 7 nucleotides match TRBD1. V lost 6 bases, J lost 1 base, and 1 base stayed unmatched. Germline V gives CDR1 MNHEY, CDR2 SVGAGI. CDR3 size: 13 residues. For the CDR3, the DNA is TGTGCCAGCAGAACAGGGGGCACAGATACGCAGTATTTT. This translates into CASRTGGTDTQYF.

The chain links TRBV20-1 to TRBJ1-2, with D maybe TRBD1 (5 bases). Germline-derived CDR1 and CDR2 are DFQATT and SNEGSKA (reference sequence). CDR3 length: 13 residues. V lost 1 base, J lost 3 bases, and 9 bases lay in between. CDR3 nucleotides: TGCAGTGCTAGAGTGGGGGGTGACTATGGCTACACCTTC. The encoded protein is CSARVGGDYGYTF.

V is TRBV7-9 and J is TRBJ1-1, with TRBD1 as a possible D gene (5 bases). This CDR3 spans 17 amino acids. Germline CDR1 SEHNR, CDR2 FQNEAQ (reference sequence). V gave up 2 bases and J gave up 0 bases, with 16 bases separating them. Written as DNA, the CDR3 is TGTGCCAGCAGCTTAAGGGACTTTTCCTACATGAACACTGAAGCTTTCTTT. Residues: CASSLRDFSYMNTEAFF. Full variable domain (outside the CDR3, taken from reference TRBV7-9 and TRBJ1-1): DTGVSQNPRHKITKRGQNVTFRCDPISEHNRLYWYRQTLGQGPEFLTYFQNEAQLEKSRLLSDRFSAERPKGSFSTLEIQRTEQGDSAMYLCASSLRDFSYMNTEAFFGQGTRLTVV.